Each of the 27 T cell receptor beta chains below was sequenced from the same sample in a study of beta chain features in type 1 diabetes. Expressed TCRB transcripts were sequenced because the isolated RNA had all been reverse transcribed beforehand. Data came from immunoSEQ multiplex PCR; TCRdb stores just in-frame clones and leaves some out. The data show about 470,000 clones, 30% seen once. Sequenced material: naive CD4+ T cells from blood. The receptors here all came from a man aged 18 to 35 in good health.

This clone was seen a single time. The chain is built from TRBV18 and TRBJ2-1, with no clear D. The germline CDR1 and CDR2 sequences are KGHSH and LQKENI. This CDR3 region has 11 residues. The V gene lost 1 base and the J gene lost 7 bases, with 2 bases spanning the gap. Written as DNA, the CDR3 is TGTGCCAGCTCACCACAGAATGAGCAGTTCTTC. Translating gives CASSPQNEQFF.

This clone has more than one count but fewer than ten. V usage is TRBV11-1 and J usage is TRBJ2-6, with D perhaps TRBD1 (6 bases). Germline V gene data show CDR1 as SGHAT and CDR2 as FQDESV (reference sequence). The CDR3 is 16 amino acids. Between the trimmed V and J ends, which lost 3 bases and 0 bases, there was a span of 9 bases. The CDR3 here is CASSFGTRSGANVLTF. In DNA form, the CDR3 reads TGTGCCAGCAGCTTCGGGACACGCTCTGGGGCCAACGTCCTGACTTTC.

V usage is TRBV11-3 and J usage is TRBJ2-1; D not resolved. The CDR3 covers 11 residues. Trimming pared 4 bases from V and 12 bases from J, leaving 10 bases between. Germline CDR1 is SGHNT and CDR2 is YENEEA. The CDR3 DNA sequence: TGTGCCAGCAGCTCCGGCGTCGGGCAGTTCTTC. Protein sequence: CASSSGVGQFF.

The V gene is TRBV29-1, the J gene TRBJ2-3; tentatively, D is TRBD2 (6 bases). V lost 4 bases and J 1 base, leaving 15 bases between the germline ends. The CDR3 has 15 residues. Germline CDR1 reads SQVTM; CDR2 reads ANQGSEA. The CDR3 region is CSVGGWRGGTDTQYF. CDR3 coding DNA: TGCAGCGTTGGGGGTTGGCGGGGAGGCACAGATACGCAGTATTTT.

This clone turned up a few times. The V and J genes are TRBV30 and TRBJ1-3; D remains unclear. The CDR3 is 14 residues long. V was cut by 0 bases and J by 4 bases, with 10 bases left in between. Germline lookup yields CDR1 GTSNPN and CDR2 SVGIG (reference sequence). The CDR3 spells CAWSVTEGGNTIYF. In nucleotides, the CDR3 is TGTGCCTGGAGTGTGACGGAGGGCGGAAACACCATATATTTT.

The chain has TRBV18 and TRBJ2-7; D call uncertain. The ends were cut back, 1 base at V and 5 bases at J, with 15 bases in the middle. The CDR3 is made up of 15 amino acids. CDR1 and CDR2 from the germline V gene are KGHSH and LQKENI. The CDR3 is CASSPQTGERHEQYF. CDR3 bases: TGTGCCAGCTCACCACAGACCGGAGAACGCCACGAGCAGTACTTC.

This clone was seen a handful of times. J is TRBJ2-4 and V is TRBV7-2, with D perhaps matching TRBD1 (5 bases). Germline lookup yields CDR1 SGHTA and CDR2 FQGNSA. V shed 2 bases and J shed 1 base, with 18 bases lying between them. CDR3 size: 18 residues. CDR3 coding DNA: TGTGCCAGCAGCTTATTTCGCGCTCAGGGCGGTGCCAAAAACATTCAGTACTTC. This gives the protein CASSLFRAQGGAKNIQYF.

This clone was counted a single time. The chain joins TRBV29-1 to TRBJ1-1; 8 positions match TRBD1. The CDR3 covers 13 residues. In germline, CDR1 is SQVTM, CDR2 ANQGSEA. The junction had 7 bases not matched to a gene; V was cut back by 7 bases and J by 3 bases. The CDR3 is CSGGQGVYTEAFF. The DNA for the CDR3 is TGCAGCGGAGGACAGGGAGTATACACTGAAGCTTTCTTT.

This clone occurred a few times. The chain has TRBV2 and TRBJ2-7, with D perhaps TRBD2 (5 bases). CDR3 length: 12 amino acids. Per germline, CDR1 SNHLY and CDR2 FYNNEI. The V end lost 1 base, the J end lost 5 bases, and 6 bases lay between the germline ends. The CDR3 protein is CASSEGRNEQYF. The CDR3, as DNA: TGTGCCAGCAGTGAAGGGAGGAACGAGCAGTACTTC.

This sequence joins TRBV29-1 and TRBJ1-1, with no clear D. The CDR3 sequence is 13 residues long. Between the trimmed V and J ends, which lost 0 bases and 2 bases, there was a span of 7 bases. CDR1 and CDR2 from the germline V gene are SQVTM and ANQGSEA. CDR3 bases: TGCAGCGTTGAAGAGCCGGGTAACACTGAAGCTTTCTTT. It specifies CSVEEPGNTEAFF.

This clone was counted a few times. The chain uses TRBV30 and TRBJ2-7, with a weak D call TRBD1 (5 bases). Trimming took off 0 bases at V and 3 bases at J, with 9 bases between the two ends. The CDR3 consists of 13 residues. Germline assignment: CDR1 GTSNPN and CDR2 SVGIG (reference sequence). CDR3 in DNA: TGTGCCTGGAGTGTGGACACTGACTACGAGCAGTACTTC. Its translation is CAWSVDTDYEQYF.

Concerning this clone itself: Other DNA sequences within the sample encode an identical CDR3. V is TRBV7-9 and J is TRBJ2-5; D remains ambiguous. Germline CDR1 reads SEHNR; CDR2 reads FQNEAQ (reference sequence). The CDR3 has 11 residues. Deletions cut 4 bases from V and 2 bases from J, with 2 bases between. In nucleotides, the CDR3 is TGTGCCAGCAGCTATCAAGAGACCCAGTACTTC. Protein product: CASSYQETQYF.

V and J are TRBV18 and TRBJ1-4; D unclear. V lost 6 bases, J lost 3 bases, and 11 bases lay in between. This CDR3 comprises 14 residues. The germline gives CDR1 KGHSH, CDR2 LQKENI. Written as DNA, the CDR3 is TGTGCCAGCTCCCTCAAGGTACCTAATGAAAAACTGTTTTTT. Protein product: CASSLKVPNEKLFF.

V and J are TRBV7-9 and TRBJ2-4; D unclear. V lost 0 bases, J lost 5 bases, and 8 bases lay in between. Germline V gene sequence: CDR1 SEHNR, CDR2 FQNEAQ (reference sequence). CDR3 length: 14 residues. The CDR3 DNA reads TGTGCCAGCAGCTTAGCCGGAGCAGAAAACATTCAGTACTTC. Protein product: CASSLAGAENIQYF. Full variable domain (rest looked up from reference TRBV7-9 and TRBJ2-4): DTGVSQNPRHKITKRGQNVTFRCDPISEHNRLYWYRQTLGQGPEFLTYFQNEAQLEKSRLLSDRFSAERPKGSFSTLEIQRTEQGDSAMYLCASSLAGAENIQYFGAGTRLSVL.

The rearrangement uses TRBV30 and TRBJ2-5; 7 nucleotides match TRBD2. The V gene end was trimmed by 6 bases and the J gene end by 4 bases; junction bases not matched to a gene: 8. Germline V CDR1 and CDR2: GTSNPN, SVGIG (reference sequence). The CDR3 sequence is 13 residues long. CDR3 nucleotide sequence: TGTGCCTGTCATCTCTGGGGGGGAGAGACCCAGTACTTC. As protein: CACHLWGGETQYF.

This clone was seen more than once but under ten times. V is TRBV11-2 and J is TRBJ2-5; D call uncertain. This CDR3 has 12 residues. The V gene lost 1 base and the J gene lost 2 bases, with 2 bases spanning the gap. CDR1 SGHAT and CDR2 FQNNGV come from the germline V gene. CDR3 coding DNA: TGTGCCAGCAGCTTAGGGCAAGAGACCCAGTACTTC. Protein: CASSLGQETQYF.

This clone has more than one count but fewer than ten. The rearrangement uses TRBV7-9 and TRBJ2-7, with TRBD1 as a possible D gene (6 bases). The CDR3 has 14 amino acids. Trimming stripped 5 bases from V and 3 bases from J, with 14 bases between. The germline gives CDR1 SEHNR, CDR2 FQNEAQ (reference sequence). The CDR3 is CASSGPNRDYEQYF. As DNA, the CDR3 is TGTGCCAGCAGCGGACCCAACAGGGACTACGAGCAGTACTTC.

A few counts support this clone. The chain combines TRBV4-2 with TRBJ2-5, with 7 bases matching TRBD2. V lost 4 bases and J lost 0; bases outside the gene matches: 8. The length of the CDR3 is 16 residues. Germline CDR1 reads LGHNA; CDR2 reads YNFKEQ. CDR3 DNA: TGTGCCAGCAGCCCGGGTACGCGGGAGTACCAAGAGACCCAGTACTTC. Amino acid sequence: CASSPGTREYQETQYF.

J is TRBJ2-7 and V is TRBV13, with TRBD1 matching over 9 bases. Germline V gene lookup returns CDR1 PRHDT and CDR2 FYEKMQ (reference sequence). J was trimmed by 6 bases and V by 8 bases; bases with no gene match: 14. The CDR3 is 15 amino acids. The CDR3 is CASRPPPGQGTEQYF. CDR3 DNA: TGTGCCAGCCGCCCCCCGCCGGGACAGGGAACCGAGCAGTACTTC.

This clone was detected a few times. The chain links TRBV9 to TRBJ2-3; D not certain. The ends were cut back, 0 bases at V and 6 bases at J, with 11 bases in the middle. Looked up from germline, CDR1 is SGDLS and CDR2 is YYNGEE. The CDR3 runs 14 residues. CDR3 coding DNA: TGTGCCAGCAGCGTAGCCTGGGCATCGGATACGCAGTATTTT. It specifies CASSVAWASDTQYF.

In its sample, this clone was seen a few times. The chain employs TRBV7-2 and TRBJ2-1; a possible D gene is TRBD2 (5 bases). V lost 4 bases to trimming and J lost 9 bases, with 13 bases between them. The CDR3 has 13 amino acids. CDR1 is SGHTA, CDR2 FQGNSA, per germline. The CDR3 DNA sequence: TGTGCCAGCAGCTCAGAACTAGGCGGTGAGCAGTTCTTC. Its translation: CASSSELGGEQFF. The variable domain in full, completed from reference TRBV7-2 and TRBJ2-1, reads GAGVSQSPSNKVTEKGKDVELRCDPISGHTALYWYRQSLGQGLEFLIYFQGNSAPDKSGLPSDRFSAERTGGSVSTLTIQRTQQEDSAVYLCASSSELGGEQFFGPGTRLTVL.

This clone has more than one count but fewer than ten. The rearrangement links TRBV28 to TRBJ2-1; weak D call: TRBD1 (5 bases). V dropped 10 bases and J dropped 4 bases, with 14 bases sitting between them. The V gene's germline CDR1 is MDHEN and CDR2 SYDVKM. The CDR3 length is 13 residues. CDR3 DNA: TGTGCCACCTCTTCCAGGGTTTACAATGAGCAGTTCTTC. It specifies CATSSRVYNEQFF.

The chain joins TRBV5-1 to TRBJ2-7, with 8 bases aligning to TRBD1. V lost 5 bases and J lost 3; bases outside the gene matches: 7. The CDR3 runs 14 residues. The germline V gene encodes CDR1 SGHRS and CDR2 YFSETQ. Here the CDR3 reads CASRLNRGDYEQYF. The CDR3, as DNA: TGCGCCAGCAGGCTGAACAGGGGGGACTACGAGCAGTACTTC.

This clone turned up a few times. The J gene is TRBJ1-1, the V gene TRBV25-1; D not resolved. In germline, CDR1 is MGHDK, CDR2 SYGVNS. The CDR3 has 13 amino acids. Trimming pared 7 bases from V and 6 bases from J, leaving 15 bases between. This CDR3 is CASTPMGRAEAFF. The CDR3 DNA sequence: TGTGCCAGCACCCCGATGGGTAGGGCTGAAGCTTTCTTT.

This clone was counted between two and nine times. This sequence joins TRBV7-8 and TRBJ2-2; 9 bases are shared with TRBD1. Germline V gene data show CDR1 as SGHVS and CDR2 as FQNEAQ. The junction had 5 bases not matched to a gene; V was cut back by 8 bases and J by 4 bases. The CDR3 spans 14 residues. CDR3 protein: CASGQGLSTGELFF. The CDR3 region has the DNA TGTGCCAGCGGACAGGGGTTAAGCACCGGGGAGCTGTTTTTT.

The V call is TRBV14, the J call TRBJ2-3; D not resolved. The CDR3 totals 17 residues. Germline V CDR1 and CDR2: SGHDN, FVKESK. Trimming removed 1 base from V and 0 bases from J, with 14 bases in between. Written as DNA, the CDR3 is TGTGCCAGCAGCCAAGCCCCTTTGGTTGGTAGCACAGATACGCAGTATTTT. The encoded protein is CASSQAPLVGSTDTQYF.

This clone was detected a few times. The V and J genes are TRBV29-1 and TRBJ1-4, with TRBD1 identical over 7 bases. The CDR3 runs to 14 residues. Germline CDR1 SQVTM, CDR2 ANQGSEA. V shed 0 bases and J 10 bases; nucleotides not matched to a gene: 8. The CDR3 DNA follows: TGCAGCGTTGAAGATGACAGGACAGGTGGAAAACTGTTTTTT. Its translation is CSVEDDRTGGKLFF.